Following are 14 T cell receptor beta chains from one sample sequenced in a study of blood T cell repertoires in COVID-19. TCRdb keeps only in-frame clones here, not all; method: immunoSEQ multiplex PCR. Altogether about 440,000 clones are present, about 91% being singletons, with the ten largest covering around 12%. The sample taken for sequencing was peripheral blood. Receptors were obtained from a woman in her 50s with COVID-19, enrolled during active disease.

In its sample, this clone was seen a few times. The rearrangement links TRBV6-5 to TRBJ1-1; a weak D match, TRBD1 (6 bases). V gave up 6 bases and J gave up 0 bases, with 8 bases separating them. The CDR3 consists of 13 residues. CDR1 and CDR2 (germline): MNHEY, SVGAGI. The DNA for the CDR3 is TGTGCCAGCAGGACAGGTCTGAACACTGAAGCTTTCTTT. Protein sequence: CASRTGLNTEAFF.

V gene TRBV5-1 combines with J gene TRBJ2-7; no reliable D call. CDR3 length: 13 residues. V lost 4 bases to trimming and J lost 5 bases, with 13 bases between them. In germline, CDR1 is SGHRS, CDR2 YFSETQ. Here the CDR3 DNA reads TGCGCCAGCAGCCCTCTCCAAGAGGACGAGCAGTACTTC. It specifies CASSPLQEDEQYF.

The chain links TRBV19 to TRBJ2-2; 8 bases line up with TRBD1. Germline V CDR1 and CDR2: LNHDA, SQIVND (reference sequence). The CDR3 length is 18 residues. J was trimmed by 3 bases and V by 5 bases; bases with no gene match: 14. CDR3 in DNA: TGTGCCAGTAGTCTGGCCCCGTGGGACAGGTTATACACCGGGGAGCTGTTTTTT. This translates into CASSLAPWDRLYTGELFF.

The chain joins TRBV29-1 to TRBJ1-3; weak D call: TRBD1 (6 bases). Trimming cost V 6 bases and J 0 bases, with 9 bases left between them. The CDR3 is 13 amino acids. Germline assignment: CDR1 SQVTM and CDR2 ANQGSEA. CDR3 loop: CSVDRYSGNTIYF. The CDR3 DNA sequence: TGCAGCGTCGACAGGTACTCTGGAAACACCATATATTTT.

The V and J genes are TRBV18 and TRBJ2-7, with TRBD2 identical over 9 bases. This CDR3 spans 15 amino acids. Per germline, CDR1 KGHSH and CDR2 LQKENI. J gave up 1 base and V 6 bases, and 7 bases lay outside the gene matches. CDR3 sequence reads: CASSRSGGKSYEQYF. The CDR3 DNA reads as TGTGCCAGCTCGCGTAGCGGGGGTAAATCCTACGAGCAGTACTTC.

V and J are TRBV6-5 and TRBJ1-5, with a possible D match to TRBD1 (5 bases). This CDR3 has 14 amino acids. Germline CDR1 is MNHEY and CDR2 is SVGAGI. Trimming cost V 7 bases and J 4 bases, with 14 bases left between them. The DNA for the CDR3 is TGTGCCAGCACCGAAGGGGAGGAGAATCAGCCCCAGCATTTT. Its translation: CASTEGEENQPQHF.

The chain employs TRBV28 and TRBJ1-2; the match to TRBD1 covers 7 bases. Germline CDR1 MDHEN, CDR2 SYDVKM. The J segment lost 4 bases and the V segment lost 5 bases, leaving 16 bases of the junction unmatched. CDR3 length: 17 residues. The CDR3 nucleotides read TGTGCCAGCAGTCCTTGGGACAGCCGGTCAACAATCTATGGCTACACCTTC. Protein: CASSPWDSRSTIYGYTF.

J is TRBJ2-7 and V is TRBV5-1; 8 nucleotides match TRBD2. With 3 bases clipped from V and 3 bases from J, the junction kept 8 bases outside the gene matches. The CDR3 runs 15 residues. In germline, CDR1 is SGHRS, CDR2 YFSETQ. This chain's CDR3 is CASSWGGGTSYEQYF. Here the CDR3 DNA reads TGCGCCAGCAGCTGGGGGGGTGGGACTAGCTACGAGCAGTACTTC. Supplemented by reference TRBV5-1 and TRBJ2-7, the full variable domain reads KAGVTQTPRYLIKTRGQQVTLSCSPISGHRSVSWYQQTPGQGLQFLFEYFSETQRNKGNFPGRFSGRQFSNSRSEMNVSTLELGDSALYLCASSWGGGTSYEQYFGPGTRLTVT.

The V call is TRBV3-1 (or the pseudogene TRBV3-2), the J call TRBJ1-2; tentative D call: TRBD1 (6 bases). In germline, CDR1 is LGHDT, CDR2 YNNKEL (reference sequence). V lost 4 bases and J 4 bases, leaving 13 bases between the germline ends. CDR3 length: 14 amino acids. In DNA, the CDR3 is TGTGCCAGCAGCCCTACGGACAGCATCTATGGCTACACCTTC. Translating gives CASSPTDSIYGYTF.

The V gene is TRBV12-3 or TRBV12-4, the J gene TRBJ1-1; possibly TRBD1 for D (5 bases). The CDR3 is 11 residues long. V lost 8 bases and J 11 bases, leaving 15 bases between the germline ends. CDR3 DNA sequence: TGTGCCAGCGGCCCGCGGGGCTCCGCTTTCTTT. This sequence encodes CASGPRGSAFF.

The chain couples TRBV9 to TRBJ1-4; D unclear. The CDR3 runs 14 residues. Germline CDR1 SGDLS, CDR2 YYNGEE. With 0 bases removed from V and 6 bases from J, the gap between germline ends came to 9 bases. CDR3: CASSVGGSDEKLFF. The DNA for the CDR3 is TGTGCCAGCAGCGTAGGAGGGAGTGATGAAAAACTGTTTTTT.

The chain recombines TRBV6-5 with TRBJ1-5; maybe TRBD1 (5 bases). The CDR3 contains 15 residues. The germline CDR1 and CDR2 sequences are MNHEY and SVGAGI. V was shortened by 7 bases and J by 0 bases, with 13 bases between the two germline ends. The CDR3 bases are TGTGCCAGCAAAGGGGAGGTTTATAGCAATCAGCCCCAGCATTTT. Encoded protein: CASKGEVYSNQPQHF.

V and J are TRBV6-2 or TRBV6-3 and TRBJ1-1; D might be TRBD1 (6 bases). V lost 6 bases to trimming and J lost 11 bases, with 28 bases between them. The CDR3 runs to 16 residues. Germline CDR1 is MNHEY and CDR2 is SVGEGT. CDR3 loop: CASSPPHLRGRGLAFF. The CDR3 DNA reads as TGTGCCAGCAGCCCTCCCCATTTGAGGGGCAGGGGCTTGGCTTTCTTT.

CDR3 region: CASSVGGGRDEQYF. DNA for the CDR3: TGTGCCAGCAGCGTAGGTGGAGGGAGGGACGAGCAGTACTTC. The V call is TRBV9, the J call TRBJ2-7; 7 bases are shared with TRBD2. CDR1 is SGDLS and CDR2 is YYNGEE in the germline V gene. J was trimmed by 5 bases and V by 0 bases; bases with no gene match: 5. The CDR3 loop spans 14 amino acids.